This paragraph covers one TCR beta chain sequence. The data belong to a study of blood T cell repertoires in COVID-19. The data were produced by immunoSEQ multiplex PCR, yet TCRdb's version contains in-frame clones alone and is incomplete. The table records fewer than 140,000 clones, 60% to 80% of them present only once. CDR3 length: 12 amino acids. The ends were cut back, 4 bases at V and 6 bases at J, with 8 bases in the middle. Germline CDR1 reads SGHDT; CDR2 reads YYEEEE. The chain couples TRBV5-6 to TRBJ2-1, with D uncertain. The sequencing input was peripheral blood. This receptor was identified in a human donor with acute or convalescent COVID-19. The donor label of this sample is uncertain. The CDR3 is CASSPRPNEQFF. The CDR3 nucleotides read TGTGCCAGCAGCCCCCGTCCCAATGAGCAGTTCTTC.